Listed below are T cell receptor beta chains from one sample, sequenced in a study of blood T cell repertoires in COVID-19. Sequenced by immunoSEQ multiplex PCR; TCRdb stores in-frame clones only, minus some. The table shows around 150,000 clones, with under 80% occurring only once. The sample consisted of peripheral blood. The receptors shown here come from a man aged 60 to 69 with acute or convalescent COVID-19. Both conserved end residues are part of each CDR3. Fields, in order: clone size, J gene, D gene, V gene, CDR3 protein, CDR3 DNA. D genes are given only for firm matches. Expanded clones are given a class, and other clones once, few, many or no size at all.

size: NA; J: TRBJ1-2; D: NA; V: TRBV12-3/TRBV12-4; CDR3: CASSLGRNYGYTF; DNA: TGTGCCAGCAGTTTAGGCAGGAACTATGGCTACACCTTC
size: NA; J: TRBJ1-5; D: NA; V: TRBV4-2; CDR3: CASSQDPTGTEGRPQHF; DNA: TGTGCCAGCAGCCAAGACCCGACCGGGACTGAAGGGAGGCCCCAGCATTTT
size: NA; J: TRBJ2-1; D: NA; V: TRBV6-5; CDR3: CASIAHRGGFHEQFF; DNA: TGTGCCAGCATTGCACACCGAGGAGGGTTCCATGAGCAGTTCTTC
size: NA; J: TRBJ2-1; D: TRBD2; V: TRBV2; CDR3: CASRGLAWDEQFF; DNA: TGTGCCAGCAGGGGACTAGCGTGGGATGAGCAGTTCTTC
size: once; J: TRBJ1-2; D: TRBD1; V: TRBV25-1; CDR3: CAPQHRGVLSYGYTF; DNA: TGTGCCCCCCAACACAGGGGGGTTCTTTCATATGGCTACACCTTC
size: NA; J: TRBJ1-6; D: NA; V: TRBV21-1; CDR3: CASSTMARVSSYNSPLHF; DNA: TGTGCCAGCAGCACAATGGCCAGGGTAAGCTCCTATAATTCACCCCTCCACTTT
size: few; J: TRBJ2-2; D: TRBD2; V: TRBV6-5; CDR3: CASSSSGRGGELFF; DNA: TGTGCCAGCAGTTCGAGCGGGAGAGGCGGGGAGCTGTTTTTT
size: NA; J: TRBJ1-4; D: NA; V: TRBV4-2; CDR3: CASSQDGSEKLFF; DNA: TGTGCCAGCAGCCAAGATGGGAGTGAAAAACTGTTTTTT
size: NA; J: TRBJ1-2; D: NA; V: TRBV5-5; CDR3: CASSNIYGYTF; DNA: TGTGCCAGCAGCAACATCTATGGCTACACCTTC
size: NA; J: TRBJ1-2; D: TRBD1; V: TRBV5-1; CDR3: CASSLEAGGRGYTF; DNA: TGCGCCAGCAGCTTGGAGGCAGGGGGCCGGGGCTACACCTTC
size: NA; J: TRBJ2-1; D: TRBD2; V: TRBV5-1; CDR3: CASKPGASGRDNEQFF; DNA: TGCGCCAGCAAGCCCGGGGCCAGCGGGAGGGACAATGAGCAGTTCTTC
size: NA; J: TRBJ2-7; D: NA; V: TRBV7-9; CDR3: CASSLDFTGNEQYF; DNA: TGTGCCAGCAGCTTAGATTTCACAGGGAATGAGCAGTACTTC
size: NA; J: TRBJ2-5; D: TRBD2; V: TRBV2; CDR3: CASSERTRLAGEETQYF; DNA: TGTGCCAGCAGTGAACGCACCCGACTAGCGGGAGAAGAGACCCAGTACTTC
size: NA; J: TRBJ1-4; D: TRBD1; V: TRBV5-1; CDR3: CASSLTGTGLEKLFF; DNA: TGCGCCAGCAGCTTGACGGGGACAGGACTTGAAAAACTGTTTTTT
size: NA; J: TRBJ2-1; D: TRBD2; V: TRBV3-1/TRBV3-2; CDR3: CASSQESALAGPTNEQFF; DNA: TGTGCCAGCAGCCAAGAGTCTGCGCTAGCGGGCCCTACGAATGAGCAGTTCTTC
size: NA; J: TRBJ2-3; D: NA; V: TRBV7-9; CDR3: CASSYGASGTDTQYF; DNA: TGTGCCAGCAGCTACGGGGCTAGCGGCACAGATACGCAGTATTTT
size: NA; J: TRBJ1-5; D: NA; V: TRBV5-6; CDR3: CASSSLRSSVEQPQHF; DNA: TGTGCCAGCAGCTCACTTCGGAGCAGCGTGGAGCAGCCCCAGCATTTT
size: few; J: TRBJ2-1; D: NA; V: TRBV28; CDR3: CACGNDNEQFF; DNA: TGTGCCTGCGGGAATGACAATGAGCAGTTCTTC
size: NA; J: TRBJ2-1; D: TRBD2; V: TRBV3-1/TRBV3-2; CDR3: CASSQSETGGLQFF; DNA: TGTGCCAGCAGCCAATCGGAGACGGGAGGGCTTCAGTTCTTC
size: NA; J: TRBJ2-7; D: TRBD2; V: TRBV3-1/TRBV3-2; CDR3: CASSPASGSNGQYF; DNA: TGTGCCAGCAGCCCTGCGAGCGGGAGTAACGGGCAGTACTTC
size: once; J: TRBJ2-6; D: TRBD1; V: TRBV6-1; CDR3: CASSVGQGPSGANVLTF; DNA: TGTGCCAGCAGTGTGGGACAGGGCCCCTCTGGGGCCAACGTCCTGACTTTC
size: once; J: TRBJ2-4; D: TRBD1; V: TRBV29-1; CDR3: CSPGTDKNIQYF; DNA: TGCAGCCCAGGGACAGATAAAAACATTCAGTACTTC
size: NA; J: TRBJ2-1; D: TRBD2; V: TRBV10-3; CDR3: CAISESELAGVRSYNEQFF; DNA: TGTGCCATCAGTGAGTCCGAACTAGCGGGAGTAAGGTCCTACAATGAGCAGTTCTTC
size: NA; J: TRBJ1-5; D: NA; V: TRBV19; CDR3: CASSFSNQPQHF; DNA: TGTGCCAGTAGCTTTAGCAATCAGCCCCAGCATTTT
size: NA; J: TRBJ2-7; D: TRBD1; V: TRBV11-2; CDR3: CASSPGTGGYEQYF; DNA: TGTGCCAGCAGCCCAGGGACAGGGGGCTACGAGCAGTACTTC
size: NA; J: TRBJ2-5; D: NA; V: TRBV27; CDR3: CASKNDLRGETQYF; DNA: TGTGCCAGCAAAAACGACCTAAGAGGAGAGACCCAGTACTTC
size: once; J: TRBJ2-1; D: NA; V: TRBV7-2; CDR3: CASSSAGNEQFF; DNA: TGTGCCAGCAGTTCGGCAGGGAATGAGCAGTTCTTC
size: NA; J: TRBJ2-2; D: NA; V: TRBV7-3; CDR3: CASSPRPATGELFF; DNA: TGTGCCAGCAGCCCCAGGCCGGCCACCGGGGAGCTGTTTTTT